The entry below gives a single TCR beta chain sequence along with its context. The sample originates from a study of blood T cell repertoires in COVID-19. Whole-study context: Material from acute and convalescent COVID-19 was sourced from the United States, Italy and Spain. The cDNA or gDNA used as material had been derived from T cells, B-cell-depleted T cells, or PBMCs.

Per the authors' pipeline: Amplification of reference gene primers provided the estimated nucleated cell counts. Using immunoSEQ multiplex PCR, the repertoire was profiled, and TCRdb retains in-frame clones only, with some absent. D and trimming come from the DNA, and the V and J calls and clone size come from that table. Of 200,000 to 250,000 clones listed, around 80% are singletons. Grouping used clinical history reported by participants in a survey and questionnaire. This CDR3 region has 15 residues. V shed 0 bases, J shed 4 bases, and the junction held 7 bases outside the gene matches. In germline, CDR1 is SGHDT, CDR2 YYEEEE.

The specimen sequenced was PBMCs or T cells enriched from blood (not recorded which). The TCR sequence derives from a man between 35 and 55 years old who had recovered from COVID-19. The chain uses TRBV5-6 and TRBJ2-7, with 7 bases lining up with TRBD1. The chain's CDR3 is CASSLVGRGSYEQYF. The CDR3 DNA sequence: TGTGCCAGCAGCTTGGTGGGCAGGGGGTCGTACGAGCAGTACTTC.